The 19 T cell receptor beta chains below were found in one sample sequenced in a study of shared clonotypes between healthy human individuals (dated by TCRdb to the early 2020s). The method was the immunoSEQ multiplex PCR assay. TCRdb retrieved this table from immuneACCESS and kept in-frame rearrangements only. Not all clones are present; in checked studies, unresolved V genes account for under half, and no reason is known for the remainder. The sample includes around 200,000 clones, with roughly 70% observed a single time. The ten largest clones represent roughly 10% of the sample. Sequenced sample: memory CD4+ T cells sorted from blood. The cell subset or site tag for this specimen amounts to: CD45RA-negative fraction. These receptors all stem from a man younger than 40 in good health.

This clone has ten or more counts. The chain is built from TRBV4-2 and TRBJ2-1, with TRBD2 matching 11 bases. This CDR3 contains 19 residues. Losses at the gene ends were 0 bases for V and 2 bases for J; bases not matched to a gene: 9. The germline V gene has CDR1 LGHNA and CDR2 YNFKEQ. In DNA, the CDR3 is TGTGCCAGCAGCCAAGATTTAGCGGGAGGGGGATCCACCTACAATGAGCAGTTCTTC. Amino acids: CASSQDLAGGGSTYNEQFF.

J is TRBJ1-1 and V is TRBV7-9, with unresolved D. Germline CDR1 and CDR2: SEHNR and FQNEAQ (reference sequence). There are 11 residues in the CDR3. V was pared by 5 bases and J by 6 bases, with 7 bases between. The CDR3 nucleotides read TGTGCCAGCAGCGTATATTCTGAAGCTTTCTTT. This translates into CASSVYSEAFF.

The J gene is TRBJ1-4, the V gene TRBV2; no reliable D call. CDR1 SNHLY and CDR2 FYNNEI come from the germline V gene. The length of the CDR3 is 15 residues. V was pared by 10 bases and J by 4 bases, with 19 bases between. The CDR3 spells CATRPNSQNNEKLFF. CDR3 nucleotide sequence: TGTGCCACTAGGCCAAATAGTCAGAATAATGAAAAACTGTTTTTT.

On this clone itself: A much larger clone differs by one base, so this may be a read error. For the CDR3, the DNA is TGTGCCAGCAGCCCACAGGGGACCTATGGCTACACCTTC. Translated: CASSPQGTYGYTF. J is TRBJ1-2 and V is TRBV5-6, with 7 bases lining up with TRBD1. The V gene end was trimmed by 4 bases and the J gene end by 4 bases; junction bases not matched to a gene: 4. Germline loops: CDR1 SGHDT, CDR2 YYEEEE. The CDR3 runs to 13 residues.

The chain couples TRBV9 to TRBJ2-1, with D maybe TRBD2 (5 bases). Germline V gene data show CDR1 as SGDLS and CDR2 as YYNGEE. CDR3 length: 15 residues. Trimming took 6 bases from V and 1 from J, leaving 14 bases between them. The CDR3 sequence: CASTKTGISYNEQFF. Here the CDR3 DNA reads TGTGCCAGCACCAAGACGGGGATTTCCTACAATGAGCAGTTCTTC. Filled out from reference TRBV9 and TRBJ2-1, the complete variable domain reads DSGVTQTPKHLITATGQRVTLRCSPRSGDLSVYWYQQSLDQGLQFLIQYYNGEERAKGNILERFSAQQFPDLHSELNLSSLELGDSALYFCASTKTGISYNEQFFGPGTRLTVL.

This clone has only a few counts. The V and J genes are TRBV19 and TRBJ1-2; perhaps TRBD1 as D (5 bases). Per germline, CDR1 LNHDA and CDR2 SQIVND (reference sequence). V was pared by 7 bases and J by 8 bases, with 26 bases between. The CDR3 sequence is 16 residues long. The CDR3 reads CASNAFDQGLGSGYTF. CDR3 in DNA: TGTGCCAGTAATGCCTTCGACCAGGGCCTCGGGAGCGGCTACACCTTC.

This chain links TRBV5-1 with TRBJ2-3, with 8 positions matching TRBD2. Trimming cost V 3 bases and J 5 bases; bases outside gene matches: 5. CDR3 length equals 14 residues. Germline CDR1 is SGHRS and CDR2 is YFSETQ. CDR3 residues: CASSYTGGRDTQYF. In DNA form, the CDR3 reads TGCGCCAGCAGCTACACGGGAGGGAGAGATACGCAGTATTTT.

The gene calls are TRBV7-2 and TRBJ2-1, with unresolved D. V was trimmed by 5 bases and J by 10 bases, leaving 12 bases between them. Germline CDR1 is SGHTA and CDR2 is FQGNSA. This CDR3 is 12 amino acids long. The CDR3 sequence is CASSVQRAEQFF. The CDR3 DNA is TGTGCCAGCAGCGTACAAAGGGCGGAGCAGTTCTTC.

CDR3 nucleotides: TGTGCCAGCACCCTCCGGGGACAAGAGACCCAGTACTTC. Its translation is CASTLRGQETQYF. The J gene is TRBJ2-5, the V gene TRBV6-1, with D tentatively TRBD2 (5 bases). This CDR3 has 13 amino acids. V was cut by 7 bases and J by 2 bases, with 11 bases left in between. In germline, CDR1 is MNHNS, CDR2 SASEGT.

The table lists this clone with many counts. This chain joins TRBV18 and TRBJ2-7; no firm D call. The CDR3 contains 18 residues. Germline values: CDR1 KGHSH, CDR2 LQKENI. Trimming removed 2 bases at V and 4 bases at J, with 24 bases between. CDR3 amino acids: CASSPLGIPRKDVYEQYF. For the CDR3, the DNA is TGTGCCAGCTCACCATTGGGGATCCCCCGGAAGGATGTTTACGAGCAGTACTTC.

This rearrangement joins TRBV29-1 to TRBJ1-5, with 8 bases aligning to TRBD1. This CDR3 spans 14 amino acids. Trimming at V came to 4 bases and at J to 9 bases, leaving 11 bases not matched to a gene. Germline loops: CDR1 SQVTM, CDR2 ANQGSEA. CDR3 coding DNA: TGCAGCGTTGGCACAGGGGGATCCGGACGGCCCCAGCATTTT. It translates to CSVGTGGSGRPQHF. Together with reference TRBV29-1 and TRBJ1-5, the CDR3 gives the full variable domain: SAVISQKPSRDICQRGTSLTIQCQVDSQVTMMFWYRQQPGQSLTLIATANQGSEATYESGFVIDKFPISRPNLTFSTLTVSNMSPEDSSIYLCSVGTGGSGRPQHFGDGTRLSIL.

This clone appeared once. Just one base apart from a much larger clone, this may be a read error. The chain couples TRBV4-3 to TRBJ2-3; 8 bases agree with TRBD1. CDR1 and CDR2 from the germline V gene are LGHNA and YSLEER. CDR3 length: 18 amino acids. The J segment lost 2 bases and the V segment lost 1 base, leaving 11 bases of the junction unmatched. The DNA of the CDR3 is TGCGCCAGCAGCCAAGGGGCACCCGGGACAGGTCACACAGATACGCAGTATTTT. It specifies CASSQGAPGTGHTDTQYF.

The chain is built from TRBV2 and TRBJ2-2, with 7 bases matching TRBD1. The J segment lost 2 bases and the V segment lost 6 bases, leaving 3 bases of the junction unmatched. Germline CDR1 SNHLY, CDR2 FYNNEI. CDR3 length: 14 residues. This chain's CDR3 is CASRGTVNTGELFF. The CDR3, as DNA: TGTGCCAGCAGGGGGACAGTTAACACCGGGGAGCTGTTTTTT. The full variable domain, completed using reference TRBV2 and TRBJ2-2, is EPEVTQTPSHQVTQMGQEVILRCVPISNHLYFYWYRQILGQKVEFLVSFYNNEISEKSEIFDDQFSVERPDGSNFTLKIRSTKLEDSAMYFCASRGTVNTGELFFGEGSRLTVL.

This CDR3 is CASSVEINQPQHF. CDR3 sequence (DNA): TGTGCCAGCAGTGTGGAAATCAACCAGCCCCAGCATTTT. The rearrangement joins TRBV6-5 to TRBJ1-5; D uncertain. The germline gives CDR1 MNHEY, CDR2 SVGAGI. Trimming took 5 bases from V and 7 from J, leaving 12 bases between them. CDR3 size: 13 residues.

V gene TRBV2 combines with J gene TRBJ2-7, with TRBD2 identical over 7 bases. Germline CDR1 SNHLY, CDR2 FYNNEI. This CDR3 is built from 13 residues. J gave up 7 bases and V 6 bases, and 9 bases lay outside the gene matches. CDR3 protein: CASRDVGRLEQYF. The CDR3 region has the DNA TGTGCCAGCAGGGACGTCGGGAGGCTTGAGCAGTACTTC.

CDR3 nucleotide sequence: TGTGCCAGCAGCTCCAACAGGGACAATGAGCAGTTCTTC. Translation gives CASSSNRDNEQFF. The chain joins TRBV7-3 to TRBJ2-1; perhaps TRBD1 as D (6 bases). This CDR3 is built from 13 residues. The germline V and J ends were trimmed by 4 bases and 5 bases, with 9 bases remaining between them. Germline V gene data show CDR1 as SGHTA and CDR2 as FQGTGA.

J is TRBJ2-1 and V is TRBV7-2; 11 nucleotides agree with TRBD2. The CDR3 covers 17 residues. Per the germline V gene, CDR1 is SGHTA and CDR2 is FQGNSA. The trim removed 5 bases at V and 6 bases at J, leaving 12 bases unmatched. The CDR3 DNA follows: TGTGCCAGCAGCCCCGATATAGCGGGAGGGCGACGCAATGAGCAGTTCTTC. Translated: CASSPDIAGGRRNEQFF.

The genes are TRBV18 and TRBJ1-3; tentatively, D is TRBD1 (5 bases). V dropped 1 base and J dropped 2 bases, with 9 bases sitting between them. CDR1 KGHSH and CDR2 LQKENI come from the germline V gene. CDR3 size: 15 residues. The CDR3 loop reads CASSPRRDTGNTIYF. DNA of the CDR3: TGTGCCAGCTCACCACGCAGGGATACTGGAAACACCATATATTTT.

Concerning this clone: Relative to the germline gene, one junction end is altered; a read error may explain this. The DNA of the CDR3 is TGTACCAGCAGCTTATCCAGGAGCGGCTACACCTTC. The encoded protein is CTSSLSRSGYTF. The chain joins TRBV11-2 to TRBJ1-2; D not certain. Per germline, CDR1 SGHAT and CDR2 FQNNGV. This CDR3 spans 12 amino acids.